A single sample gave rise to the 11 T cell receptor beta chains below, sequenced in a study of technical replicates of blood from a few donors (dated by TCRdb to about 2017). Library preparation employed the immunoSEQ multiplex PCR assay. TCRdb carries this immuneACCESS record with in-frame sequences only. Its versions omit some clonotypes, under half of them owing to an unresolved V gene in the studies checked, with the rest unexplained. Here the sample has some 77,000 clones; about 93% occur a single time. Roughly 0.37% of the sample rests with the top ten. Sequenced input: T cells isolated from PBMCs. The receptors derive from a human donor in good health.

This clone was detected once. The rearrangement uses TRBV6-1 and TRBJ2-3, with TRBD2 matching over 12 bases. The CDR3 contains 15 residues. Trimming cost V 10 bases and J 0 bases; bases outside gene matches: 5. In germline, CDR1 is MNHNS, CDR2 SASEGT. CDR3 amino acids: CATGLAGSSTDTQYF. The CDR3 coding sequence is TGTGCCACAGGACTAGCGGGGTCTAGCACAGATACGCAGTATTTT.

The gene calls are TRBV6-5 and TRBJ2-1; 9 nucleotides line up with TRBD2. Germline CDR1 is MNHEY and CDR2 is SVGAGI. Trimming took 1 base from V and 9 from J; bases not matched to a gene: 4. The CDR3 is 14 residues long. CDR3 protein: CASSYFFSGSEQFF. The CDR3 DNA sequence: TGTGCCAGCAGTTACTTCTTTAGCGGGAGTGAGCAGTTCTTC.

The CDR3 protein is CASSKAQREGYEQYF. CDR3 coding DNA: TGTGCCAGCAGCAAAGCCCAGCGGGAGGGCTACGAGCAGTACTTC. V is TRBV21-1 and J is TRBJ2-7; no check of the table's D call, TRBD2, against the DNA was made. TRBV21-1 is a pseudogene. This CDR3 comprises 15 residues.

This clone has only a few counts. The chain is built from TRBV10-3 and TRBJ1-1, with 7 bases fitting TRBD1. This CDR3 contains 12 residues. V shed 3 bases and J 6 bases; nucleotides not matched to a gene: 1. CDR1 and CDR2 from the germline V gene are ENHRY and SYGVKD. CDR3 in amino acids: CAISEGTAEAFF. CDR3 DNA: TGTGCCATCAGTGAAGGGACAGCTGAAGCTTTCTTT.

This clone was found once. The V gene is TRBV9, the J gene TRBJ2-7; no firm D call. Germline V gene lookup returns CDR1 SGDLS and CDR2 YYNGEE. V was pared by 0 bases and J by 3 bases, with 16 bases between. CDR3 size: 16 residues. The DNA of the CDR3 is TGTGCCAGCAGCGTAGGGGCTGTACCTTCCCACTACGAGCAGTACTTC. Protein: CASSVGAVPSHYEQYF.

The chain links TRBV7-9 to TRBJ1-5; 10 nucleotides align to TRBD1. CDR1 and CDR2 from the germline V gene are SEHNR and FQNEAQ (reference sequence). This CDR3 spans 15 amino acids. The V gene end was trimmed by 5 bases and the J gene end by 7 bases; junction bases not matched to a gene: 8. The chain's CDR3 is CASSLGTGVTQPQHF. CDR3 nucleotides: TGTGCCAGCAGCCTTGGGACAGGGGTAACACAGCCCCAGCATTTT. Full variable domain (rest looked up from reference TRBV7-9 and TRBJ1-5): DTGVSQNPRHKITKRGQNVTFRCDPISEHNRLYWYRQTLGQGPEFLTYFQNEAQLEKSRLLSDRFSAERPKGSFSTLEIQRTEQGDSAMYLCASSLGTGVTQPQHFGDGTRLSIL.

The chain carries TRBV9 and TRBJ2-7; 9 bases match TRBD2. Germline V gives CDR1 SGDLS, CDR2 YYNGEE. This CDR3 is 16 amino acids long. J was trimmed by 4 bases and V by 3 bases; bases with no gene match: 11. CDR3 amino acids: CASSEGSSGSGYEQYF. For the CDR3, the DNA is TGTGCCAGCAGCGAGGGAAGTAGCGGGAGCGGTTACGAGCAGTACTTC.

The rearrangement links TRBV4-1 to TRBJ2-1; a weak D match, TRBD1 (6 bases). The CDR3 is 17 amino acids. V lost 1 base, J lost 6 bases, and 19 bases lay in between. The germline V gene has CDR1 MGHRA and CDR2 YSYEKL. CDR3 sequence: CASSQVERGGTVNEQFF. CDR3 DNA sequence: TGCGCCAGCAGCCAAGTAGAGAGAGGGGGAACCGTCAATGAGCAGTTCTTC.

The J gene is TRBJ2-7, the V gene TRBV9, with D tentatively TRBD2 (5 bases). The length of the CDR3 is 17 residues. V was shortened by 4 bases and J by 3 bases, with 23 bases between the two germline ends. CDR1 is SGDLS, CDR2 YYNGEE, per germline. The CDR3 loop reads CASSSRETLGVSYEQYF. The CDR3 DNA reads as TGTGCCAGCAGCTCCCGGGAAACTTTAGGAGTGAGCTACGAGCAGTACTTC.

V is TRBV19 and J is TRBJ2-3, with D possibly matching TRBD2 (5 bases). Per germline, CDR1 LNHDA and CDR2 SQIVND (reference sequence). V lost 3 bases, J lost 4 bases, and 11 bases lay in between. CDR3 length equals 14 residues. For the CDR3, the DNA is TGTGCCAGTAGTATGCAGAGGGTACCAGATACGCAGTATTTT. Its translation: CASSMQRVPDTQYF.

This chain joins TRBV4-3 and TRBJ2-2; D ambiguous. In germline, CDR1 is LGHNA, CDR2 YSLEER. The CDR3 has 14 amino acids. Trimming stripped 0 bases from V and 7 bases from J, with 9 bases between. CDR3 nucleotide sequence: TGCGCCAGCAGCCAAGATCGATCCGGCGGGGAGCTGTTTTTT. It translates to CASSQDRSGGELFF.